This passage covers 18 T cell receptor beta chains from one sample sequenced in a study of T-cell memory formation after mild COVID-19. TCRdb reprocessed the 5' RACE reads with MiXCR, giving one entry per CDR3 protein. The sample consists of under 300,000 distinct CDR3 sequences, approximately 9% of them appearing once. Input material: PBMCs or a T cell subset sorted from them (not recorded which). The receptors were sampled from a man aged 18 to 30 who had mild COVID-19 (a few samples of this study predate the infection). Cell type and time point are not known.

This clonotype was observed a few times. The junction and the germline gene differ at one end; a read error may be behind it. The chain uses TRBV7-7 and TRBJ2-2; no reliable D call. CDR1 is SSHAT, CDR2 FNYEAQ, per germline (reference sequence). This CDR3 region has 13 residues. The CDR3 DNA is TGTGCTAGCAGCTCGATGAACACCGGGGAGCTGTTTTTT. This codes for CASSSMNTGELFF.

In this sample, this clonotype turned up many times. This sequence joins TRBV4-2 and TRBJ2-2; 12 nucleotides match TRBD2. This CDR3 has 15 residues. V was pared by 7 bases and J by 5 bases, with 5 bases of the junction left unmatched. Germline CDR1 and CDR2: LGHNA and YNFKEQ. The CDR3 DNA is TGTGCCAGCACTAGCGGGGGGGCCGGAACCGGGGAGCTGTTTTTT. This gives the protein CASTSGGAGTGELFF.

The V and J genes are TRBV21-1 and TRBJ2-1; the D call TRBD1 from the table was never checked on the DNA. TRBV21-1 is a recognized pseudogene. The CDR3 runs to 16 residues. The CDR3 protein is CASSLERGGTYNEQFF. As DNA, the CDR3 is TGTGCCAGCAGCCTCGAGCGGGGCGGGACATACAATGAGCAGTTCTTC.

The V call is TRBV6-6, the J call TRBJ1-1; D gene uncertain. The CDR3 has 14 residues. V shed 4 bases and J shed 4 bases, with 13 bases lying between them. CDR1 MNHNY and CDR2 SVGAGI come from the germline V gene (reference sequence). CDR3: CASSSSGEVTEAFF. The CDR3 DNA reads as TGTGCCAGCAGTTCATCCGGGGAGGTCACTGAAGCTTTCTTT.

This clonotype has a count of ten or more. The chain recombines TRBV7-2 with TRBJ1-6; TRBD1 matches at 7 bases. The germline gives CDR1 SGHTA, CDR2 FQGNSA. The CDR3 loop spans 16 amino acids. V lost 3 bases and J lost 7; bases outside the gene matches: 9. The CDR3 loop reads CASSFPGRGFNSPLHF. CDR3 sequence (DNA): TGTGCCAGCAGCTTTCCCGGCAGGGGGTTCAATTCACCCCTCCACTTT.

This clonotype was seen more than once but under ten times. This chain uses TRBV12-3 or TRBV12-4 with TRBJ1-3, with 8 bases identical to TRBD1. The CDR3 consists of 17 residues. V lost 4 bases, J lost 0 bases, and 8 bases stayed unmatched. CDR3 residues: CASSSDRGFLSGNTIYF. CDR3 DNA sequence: TGTGCCAGCAGTTCAGACAGGGGCTTCCTCTCTGGAAACACCATATATTTT.

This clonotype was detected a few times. CDR3 amino acids: CAIGGGIEAGNIQYF. The CDR3 DNA follows: TGTGCCATCGGGGGGGGTATCGAGGCTGGAAACATTCAGTACTTC. This chain joins TRBV10-3 and TRBJ2-4; 7 bases align to TRBD2. V was clipped by 8 bases and J by 6 bases; unmatched bases: 13. The CDR3 is made up of 15 amino acids. Germline CDR1 ENHRY, CDR2 SYGVKD.

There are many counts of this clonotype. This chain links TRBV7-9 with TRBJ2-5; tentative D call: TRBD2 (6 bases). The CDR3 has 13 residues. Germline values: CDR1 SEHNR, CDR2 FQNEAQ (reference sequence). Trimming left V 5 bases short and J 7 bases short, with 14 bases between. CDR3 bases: TGTGCCAGCAGCCGAACGAGGCGGGGGACCCAGTACTTC. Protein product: CASSRTRRGTQYF.

Written as DNA, the CDR3 is TGCGCCAGCAGCTTGACCCGGGGGGCGAGAGATACGCAGTATTTT. Protein: CASSLTRGARDTQYF. The rearrangement uses TRBV5-1 and TRBJ2-3, with D maybe TRBD2 (7 bases). Germline assignment: CDR1 SGHRS and CDR2 YFSETQ. The CDR3 runs to 15 residues. Deletions cut 1 base from V and 5 bases from J, with 14 bases between.

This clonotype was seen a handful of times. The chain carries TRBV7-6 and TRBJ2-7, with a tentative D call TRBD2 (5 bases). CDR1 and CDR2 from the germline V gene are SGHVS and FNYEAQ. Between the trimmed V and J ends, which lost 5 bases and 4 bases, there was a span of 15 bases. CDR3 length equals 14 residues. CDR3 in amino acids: CASSAGEGTYEQYF. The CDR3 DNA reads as TGTGCCAGCAGCGCCGGCGAGGGTACGTACGAGCAGTACTTC.

In nucleotides, the CDR3 is TGCGCCAGCAGCTTGGGGGCAGGAAACACAGATACGCAGTATTTT. The encoded protein is CASSLGAGNTDTQYF. The chain employs TRBV5-1 and TRBJ2-3; D is uncertain. The germline V gene encodes CDR1 SGHRS and CDR2 YFSETQ. The V end was cut by 0 bases, the J end by 2 bases, with 10 bases between. The CDR3 contains 15 residues.

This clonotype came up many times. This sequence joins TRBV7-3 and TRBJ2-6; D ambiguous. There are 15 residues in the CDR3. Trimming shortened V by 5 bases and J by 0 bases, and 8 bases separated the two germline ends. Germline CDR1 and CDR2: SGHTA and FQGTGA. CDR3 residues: CASSRSRSGANVLTF. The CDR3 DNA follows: TGTGCCAGCAGCCGATCGCGCTCTGGGGCCAACGTCCTGACTTTC.

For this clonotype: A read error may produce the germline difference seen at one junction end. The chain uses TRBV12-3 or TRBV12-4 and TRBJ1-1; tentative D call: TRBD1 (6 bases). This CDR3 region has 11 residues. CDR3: CASSLLGAAKF. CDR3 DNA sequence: TGTGCCAGCAGTTTATTGGGGGCAGCAAAGTTT.

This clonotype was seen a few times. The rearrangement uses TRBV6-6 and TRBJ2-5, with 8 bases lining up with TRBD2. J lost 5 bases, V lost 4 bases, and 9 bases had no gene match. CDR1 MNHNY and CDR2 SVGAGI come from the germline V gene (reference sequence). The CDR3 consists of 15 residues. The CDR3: CASSSQGTSEETQYF. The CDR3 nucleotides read TGTGCCAGCAGTTCCCAGGGGACTAGTGAGGAGACCCAGTACTTC.

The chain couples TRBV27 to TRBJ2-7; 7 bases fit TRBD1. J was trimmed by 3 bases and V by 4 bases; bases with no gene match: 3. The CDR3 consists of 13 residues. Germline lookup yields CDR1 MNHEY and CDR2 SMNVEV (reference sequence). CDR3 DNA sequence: TGTGCCAGCAGTTGGGACAGAAACTACGAGCAGTACTTC. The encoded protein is CASSWDRNYEQYF.

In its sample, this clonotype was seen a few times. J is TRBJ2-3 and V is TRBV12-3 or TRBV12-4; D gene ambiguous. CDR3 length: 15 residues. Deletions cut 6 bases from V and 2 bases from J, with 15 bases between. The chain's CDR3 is CASRQRTDSTDTQYF. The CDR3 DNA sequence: TGTGCCAGCAGACAACGGACCGACTCCACAGATACGCAGTATTTT.

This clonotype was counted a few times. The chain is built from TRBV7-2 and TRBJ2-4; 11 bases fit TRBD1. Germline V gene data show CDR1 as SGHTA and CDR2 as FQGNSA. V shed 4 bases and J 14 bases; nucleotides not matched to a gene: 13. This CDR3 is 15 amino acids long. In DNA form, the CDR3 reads TGTGCCAGCAGCTACCAACCGGGACAGGGGGGGCAAAAGTACTTC. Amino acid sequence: CASSYQPGQGGQKYF.

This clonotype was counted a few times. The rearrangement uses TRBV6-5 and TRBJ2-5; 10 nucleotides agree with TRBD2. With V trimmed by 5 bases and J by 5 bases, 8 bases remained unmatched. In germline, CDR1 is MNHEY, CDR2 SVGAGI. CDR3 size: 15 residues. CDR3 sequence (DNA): TGTGCCAGCAGTCCAAGCGGGGGGGAATGGGAGACCCAGTACTTC. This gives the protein CASSPSGGEWETQYF.